A single sample is the source of the 24 T cell receptor beta chains below, sequenced in a study of cytotoxic CD8 clonotypes in ibrutinib-treated CLL. The data were produced by immunoSEQ multiplex PCR, yet TCRdb's version contains in-frame clones alone and is incomplete. The sample carries around 140,000 clones, around 76% recorded once. Sequenced here: PBMCs, sampled after 24 months of ibrutinib treatment. These receptors came from a human donor with chronic lymphocytic leukemia.

The V gene is TRBV10-2, the J gene TRBJ2-1; D may be TRBD2 (6 bases). Germline V gene data show CDR1 as WSHSY and CDR2 as SAAADI. Trimming shortened V by 2 bases and J by 16 bases, and 18 bases separated the two germline ends. The CDR3 has 13 residues. This CDR3 reads CASSEADYSEAFF. DNA for the CDR3: TGCGCCAGCAGTGAGGCGGACTATTCGGAAGCTTTCTTC.

The chain is built from TRBV9 and TRBJ2-3; possible D gene TRBD1, 5 bases. The CDR3 is 14 residues long. Between the trimmed V and J ends, which lost 6 bases and 0 bases, there was a span of 11 bases. Germline CDR1 reads SGDLS; CDR2 reads YYNGEE. In nucleotides, the CDR3 is TGTGCCAGCAACCAGGGCCCTAGCACAGATACGCAGTATTTT. Its protein product is CASNQGPSTDTQYF.

V gene TRBV5-1 combines with J gene TRBJ1-1; D ambiguous. V was clipped by 0 bases and J by 3 bases, with 12 bases between them. The CDR3 loop spans 15 amino acids. Germline V gene sequence: CDR1 SGHRS, CDR2 YFSETQ. As DNA, the CDR3 is TGCGCCAGCAGCTTGGGAGGCCTCCTAGACACTGAAGCTTTCTTT. Translating gives CASSLGGLLDTEAFF.

This clone has just one count. J is TRBJ2-7 and V is TRBV11-2; TRBD2 agrees at 7 bases. The CDR3 loop spans 13 amino acids. CDR1 and CDR2 from the germline V gene are SGHAT and FQNNGV. V lost 5 bases, J lost 2 bases, and 3 bases stayed unmatched. CDR3 sequence (DNA): TGTGCCAGCAGCGAGACTAGCCCCTACGAGCAGTACTTC. Its translation is CASSETSPYEQYF.

The chain joins TRBV6-4 to TRBJ2-6; 7 bases are shared with TRBD2. The V gene's germline CDR1 is MRHNA and CDR2 SNTAGT. This CDR3 comprises 17 residues. The trim removed 6 bases at V and 2 bases at J, leaving 10 bases unmatched. The CDR3 is CASRPSWGGPGANVLTF. The CDR3 DNA reads TGTGCCAGCAGACCCTCCTGGGGAGGGCCTGGGGCCAACGTCCTGACTTTC.

The chain couples TRBV18 to TRBJ2-4; the match to TRBD1 covers 7 bases. The CDR3 runs to 14 residues. Germline assignment: CDR1 KGHSH and CDR2 LQKENI. V was pared by 0 bases and J by 5 bases, with 1 base of the junction left unmatched. CDR3 sequence: CASSPPGQENIQYF. For the CDR3, the DNA is TGTGCCAGCTCACCACCCGGACAGGAAAACATTCAGTACTTC.

This chain uses TRBV5-6 with TRBJ2-5; 9 bases fit TRBD1. Germline CDR1 reads SGHDT; CDR2 reads YYEEEE. The CDR3 extends over 16 amino acids. Trimming at V came to 1 base and at J to 5 bases, leaving 9 bases not matched to a gene. This CDR3 reads CASSLQPGQGRETQYF. CDR3 in DNA: TGTGCCAGCAGCTTGCAACCGGGACAGGGAAGGGAGACCCAGTACTTC.

The chain couples TRBV9 to TRBJ2-7; D is perhaps TRBD1 (6 bases). Looked up from germline, CDR1 is SGDLS and CDR2 is YYNGEE. V lost 4 bases to trimming and J lost 4 bases, with 18 bases between them. The CDR3 is made up of 15 amino acids. The CDR3 loop reads CASSPHREEVYEQYF. Written as DNA, the CDR3 is TGTGCCAGCAGCCCCCACAGGGAAGAGGTATACGAGCAGTACTTC.

This chain connects TRBV5-1 to TRBJ2-7, with D possibly being TRBD1 (6 bases). Germline V lookup: CDR1 SGHRS, CDR2 YFSETQ. V was shortened by 1 base and J by 5 bases, with 13 bases between the two germline ends. The CDR3 loop spans 14 amino acids. The CDR3 reads CASSLWQGSDEQYF. CDR3 sequence (DNA): TGCGCCAGCAGCTTGTGGCAGGGGTCCGACGAGCAGTACTTC.

This chain joins TRBV7-2 and TRBJ1-2, with D uncertain. CDR3 length: 12 residues. V was shortened by 3 bases and J by 8 bases, with 10 bases between the two germline ends. Per the germline V gene, CDR1 is SGHTA and CDR2 is FQGNSA. The CDR3: CASSLYPLGYTF. The CDR3 nucleotides are TGTGCCAGCAGCTTGTACCCCTTGGGCTACACCTTC.

The chain has TRBV7-3 and TRBJ2-3, with 14 bases fitting TRBD2. The V and J ends lost 3 bases and 1 base, in that order; junction bases with no gene match: 6. The CDR3 extends over 18 amino acids. The germline CDR1 and CDR2 sequences are SGHTA and FQGTGA. The CDR3 loop reads CASSLGLAGAGGTDTQYF. In DNA, the CDR3 is TGTGCCAGCAGCTTGGGACTAGCGGGGGCCGGGGGCACAGATACGCAGTATTTT.

V usage is TRBV7-2 and J usage is TRBJ1-1; D is uncertain. Germline V CDR1 and CDR2: SGHTA, FQGNSA. The CDR3 is 13 residues long. V lost 5 bases and J 1 base, leaving 8 bases between the germline ends. In DNA form, the CDR3 reads TGTGCCAGCAGCCCCGCAGGGAACACTGAAGCTTTCTTT. Translation gives CASSPAGNTEAFF.

The J gene is TRBJ2-2, the V gene TRBV9; 11 bases line up with TRBD2. The germline gives CDR1 SGDLS, CDR2 YYNGEE. The CDR3 loop spans 15 amino acids. With V trimmed by 4 bases and J by 5 bases, 4 bases remained unmatched. The CDR3 protein is CASSPTSGVTGELFF. The CDR3 coding sequence is TGTGCCAGCAGCCCGACTAGCGGGGTTACCGGGGAGCTGTTTTTT.

The chain links TRBV6-5 to TRBJ1-2; D is perhaps TRBD1 (6 bases). This CDR3 is built from 14 residues. The V gene's germline CDR1 is MNHEY and CDR2 SVGAGI. Between the trimmed V and J ends, which lost 2 bases and 4 bases, there was a span of 11 bases. CDR3 amino acids: CASSYAGAGYGYTF. The CDR3 DNA sequence: TGTGCCAGCAGTTACGCGGGGGCCGGCTATGGCTACACCTTC.

This clone occurred once. This rearrangement joins TRBV5-6 to TRBJ1-1; D is unresolved. This CDR3 has 15 amino acids. The germline V and J ends were trimmed by 4 bases and 5 bases, with 18 bases remaining between them. Per the germline V gene, CDR1 is SGHDT and CDR2 is YYEEEE. CDR3: CASSPLGLLGTEAFF. The CDR3 nucleotides are TGTGCCAGCAGCCCCCTGGGCTTATTGGGGACTGAAGCTTTCTTT.

V gene TRBV21-1 combines with J gene TRBJ2-1; the tabulated D call, TRBD2, remains unverified against the DNA. TRBV21-1 is a documented pseudogene. The CDR3 consists of 14 residues. CDR3 DNA: TGTGCCAGCATCCGGGGTCAAGGCCCCAATGAGCAGTTCTTC. As protein: CASIRGQGPNEQFF.

The chain joins TRBV28 to TRBJ1-4; unclear D gene. The CDR3 sequence is 12 residues long. Germline CDR1 is MDHEN and CDR2 is SYDVKM. V shed 9 bases and J shed 2 bases, with 7 bases lying between them. The CDR3 here is CASRATNEKLFF. The CDR3 coding sequence is TGTGCCAGTAGAGCGACTAATGAAAAACTGTTTTTT.

V usage is TRBV28 and J usage is TRBJ1-2; a weak D match, TRBD1 (5 bases). The CDR3 is 15 amino acids. CDR1 is MDHEN, CDR2 SYDVKM, per germline. Trimming left V 6 bases short and J 2 bases short, with 16 bases between. The CDR3 sequence: CASRSGGDLNYGYTF. The CDR3 coding sequence is TGTGCCAGCAGGAGCGGGGGGGACCTCAACTATGGCTACACCTTC.

Only one count was recorded for this clone. The rearrangement uses TRBV28 and TRBJ2-1, with 11 bases identical to TRBD2. V gave up 4 bases and J gave up 6 bases; unmatched junction bases: 5. The CDR3 is 15 residues long. Per germline, CDR1 MDHEN and CDR2 SYDVKM. The CDR3 loop reads CASSSRLAGRNEQFF. Here the CDR3 DNA reads TGTGCCAGCAGTTCCCGACTAGCGGGACGCAATGAGCAGTTCTTC.

J is TRBJ2-3 and V is TRBV11-1, with a weak D call TRBD2 (5 bases). Trimming removed 8 bases from V and 0 bases from J, with 18 bases in between. The CDR3 length is 16 residues. Per the germline V gene, CDR1 is SGHAT and CDR2 is FQDESV (reference sequence). This CDR3 reads CASRRTGSPSTDTQYF. As DNA, the CDR3 is TGTGCCAGCCGCCGGACGGGAAGTCCAAGCACAGATACGCAGTATTTT.

This clone came up many times. The chain combines TRBV5-1 with TRBJ2-2; TRBD1 is a possible D gene (6 bases). CDR3 length: 14 amino acids. Germline V gene data show CDR1 as SGHRS and CDR2 as YFSETQ. V gave up 4 bases and J gave up 6 bases, with 13 bases separating them. CDR3 DNA: TGCGCCAGCAGCCCCCATGGGGGCGCCGGGGAGCTGTTTTTT. Protein: CASSPHGGAGELFF. Drawing the rest from reference TRBV5-1 and TRBJ2-2, the complete variable domain is KAGVTQTPRYLIKTRGQQVTLSCSPISGHRSVSWYQQTPGQGLQFLFEYFSETQRNKGNFPGRFSGRQFSNSRSEMNVSTLELGDSALYLCASSPHGGAGELFFGEGSRLTVL.

V is TRBV5-6 and J is TRBJ2-5; 16 nucleotides match TRBD2. The V gene end was trimmed by 0 bases and the J gene end by 7 bases; junction bases not matched to a gene: 9. Per germline, CDR1 SGHDT and CDR2 YYEEEE. This CDR3 is 18 amino acids long. This CDR3 reads CASSLVWGLAGGAVTQYF. CDR3 coding DNA: TGTGCCAGCAGCTTGGTGTGGGGACTAGCGGGAGGGGCCGTGACCCAGTACTTC. The full variable domain, completed using reference TRBV5-6 and TRBJ2-5, is DAGVTQSPTHLIKTRGQQVTLRCSPKSGHDTVSWYQQALGQGPQFIFQYYEEEERQRGNFPDRFSGHQFPNYSSELNVNALLLGDSALYLCASSLVWGLAGGAVTQYFGPGTRLLVL.

This chain connects TRBV14 to TRBJ1-5; no firm D call. V lost 3 bases and J 9 bases, leaving 12 bases between the germline ends. Germline CDR1 and CDR2: SGHDN and FVKESK. This CDR3 spans 13 amino acids. CDR3 residues: CASSQDQRGPQHF. The CDR3 DNA reads TGTGCCAGCAGCCAGGACCAACGGGGGCCCCAGCATTTT.

The V and J genes are TRBV5-8 and TRBJ2-1, with a possible D match to TRBD2 (7 bases). Germline CDR1 is SGHTS and CDR2 is YDEGEE. The CDR3 is 19 residues long. V lost 5 bases and J 1 base, leaving 25 bases between the germline ends. CDR3 sequence reads: CASRKLAPKGGTSYNEQFF. The CDR3 nucleotides read TGTGCCAGCAGGAAACTAGCACCAAAGGGGGGGACATCCTACAATGAGCAGTTCTTC.